Each of the 9 T cell receptor beta chains below was sequenced from the same sample in a study of cytomegalovirus exposure and HLA in healthy donors. PCR primers comprised 60 Vbeta and 13 Jbeta primers. Sequencing used immunoSEQ multiplex PCR; TCRdb keeps in-frame clones, though not all of them. The sample has some 190,000 clones, around 80% seen once. Sequencing was done on a sample of PBMCs. All receptors derive from a man younger than 30 in good health and CMV-seronegative.

The chain recombines TRBV6-1 with TRBJ2-5; D possibly corresponds to TRBD1 (6 bases). TRBJ2-7 matches the DNA end more closely, so the J call is doubtful. In germline, CDR1 is MNHNS, CDR2 SASEGT. The CDR3 has 13 amino acids. The CDR3 sequence: CASSVGQTYEQYF. The CDR3 coding sequence is TGTGCCAGCAGTGTTGGACAGACCTACGAGCAGTACTTC.

This chain connects TRBV18 to TRBJ2-1, with D tentatively TRBD1 (6 bases). The germline gives CDR1 KGHSH, CDR2 LQKENI. The length of the CDR3 is 13 residues. The ends were cut back, 3 bases at V and 10 bases at J, with 13 bases in the middle. The DNA of the CDR3 is TGTGCCAGCTCACCGGGGGCACGGGACGAGCAGTTCTTC. Translated: CASSPGARDEQFF.

The rearrangement uses TRBV19 and TRBJ2-5, with TRBD2 identical over 8 bases. Germline V CDR1 and CDR2: LNHDA, SQIVND (reference sequence). The CDR3 spans 13 residues. Trimming cost V 5 bases and J 3 bases; bases outside gene matches: 2. CDR3 DNA sequence: TGTGCCAGTAGTGCACTAGCGGAAGAGACCCAGTACTTC. Translation: CASSALAEETQYF.

The chain couples TRBV11-1 to TRBJ1-3; 8 bases are shared with TRBD1. Germline-derived CDR1 and CDR2 are SGHAT and FQDESV (reference sequence). The CDR3 consists of 16 residues. The ends lost 5 bases at V and 3 bases at J; junction bases unmatched: 9. The CDR3 DNA follows: TGTGCCAGCAGCCCTCCGACAGGGGTCGATGGAAACACCATATATTTT. Translation gives CASSPPTGVDGNTIYF.

In nucleotides, the CDR3 is TGTGCCAGCAGCTTCCCGGGGGGAAACACCATATATTTT. This sequence encodes CASSFPGGNTIYF. V is TRBV7-9 and J is TRBJ1-3; D not certain. CDR3 length: 13 amino acids. The V gene lost 3 bases and the J gene lost 4 bases, with 7 bases spanning the gap. CDR1 is SEHNR, CDR2 FQNEAQ, per germline (reference sequence).

CDR3 DNA sequence: TGTGCCAGCAGTTACGAGGTGAACACTGAAGCTTTCTTT. Protein product: CASSYEVNTEAFF. The chain couples TRBV6-5 to TRBJ1-1; D call uncertain. V lost 2 bases and J 0 bases, leaving 4 bases between the germline ends. CDR1 is MNHEY, CDR2 SVGAGI, per germline. The CDR3 sequence is 13 residues long.

The rearrangement links TRBV2 to TRBJ2-7; 10 bases map to TRBD1. The CDR3 is 15 amino acids. J gave up 2 bases and V 6 bases, and 7 bases lay outside the gene matches. Per the germline V gene, CDR1 is SNHLY and CDR2 is FYNNEI. The CDR3 region is CASRIGGTGAYEQYF. DNA of the CDR3: TGTGCCAGCAGGATAGGTGGGACAGGGGCCTACGAGCAGTACTTC.

The chain uses TRBV5-4 and TRBJ2-7; 9 positions agree with TRBD2. The V gene end was trimmed by 1 base and the J gene end by 6 bases; junction bases not matched to a gene: 8. The CDR3 sequence is 15 residues long. Germline CDR1 is SGHNT and CDR2 is YYREEE (reference sequence). CDR3 sequence: CASSLFSSGRSEQYF. CDR3 in DNA: TGTGCCAGCAGCTTGTTTAGTAGCGGGAGAAGCGAGCAGTACTTC.

V gene TRBV7-3 combines with J gene TRBJ1-1; possible D gene TRBD1, 5 bases. V lost 6 bases and J 5 bases, leaving 13 bases between the germline ends. This CDR3 contains 13 residues. Germline CDR1 reads SGHTA; CDR2 reads FQGTGA. The CDR3: CASSRVGGTEAFF. The CDR3 DNA sequence: TGTGCCAGCAGTCGAGTGGGGGGGACTGAAGCTTTCTTT.